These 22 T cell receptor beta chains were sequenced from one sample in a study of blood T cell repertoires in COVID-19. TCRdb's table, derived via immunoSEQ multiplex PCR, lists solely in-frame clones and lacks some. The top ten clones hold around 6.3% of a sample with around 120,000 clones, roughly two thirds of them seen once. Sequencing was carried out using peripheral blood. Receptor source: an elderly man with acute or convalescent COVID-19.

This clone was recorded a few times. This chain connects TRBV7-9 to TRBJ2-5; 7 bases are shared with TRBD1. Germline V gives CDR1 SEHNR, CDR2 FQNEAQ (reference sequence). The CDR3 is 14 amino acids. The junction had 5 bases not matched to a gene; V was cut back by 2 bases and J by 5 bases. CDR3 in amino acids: CASSLKGAEETQYF. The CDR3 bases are TGTGCCAGCAGCTTAAAGGGGGCCGAGGAGACCCAGTACTTC.

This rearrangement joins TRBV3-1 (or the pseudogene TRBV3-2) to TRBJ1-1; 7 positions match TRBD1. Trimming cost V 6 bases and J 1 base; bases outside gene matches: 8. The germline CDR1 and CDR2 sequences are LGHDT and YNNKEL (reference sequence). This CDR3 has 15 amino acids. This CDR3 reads CASRQAHRGNTEAFF. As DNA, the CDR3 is TGTGCCAGCAGACAGGCCCACAGGGGGAACACTGAAGCTTTCTTT.

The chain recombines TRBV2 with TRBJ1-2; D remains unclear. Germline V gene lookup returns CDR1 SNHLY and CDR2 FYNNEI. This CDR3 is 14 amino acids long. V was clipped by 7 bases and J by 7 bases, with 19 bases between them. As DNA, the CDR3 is TGTGCCAGCAACCCCATGGGAGGGAAAAGTGGCTACACCTTC. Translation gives CASNPMGGKSGYTF.

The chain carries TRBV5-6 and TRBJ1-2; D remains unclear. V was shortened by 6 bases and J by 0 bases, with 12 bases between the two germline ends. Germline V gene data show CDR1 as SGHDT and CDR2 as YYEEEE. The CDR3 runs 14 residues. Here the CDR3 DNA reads TGTGCCAGCACTCGTCGTGCAGCTAACTATGGCTACACCTTC. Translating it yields CASTRRAANYGYTF.

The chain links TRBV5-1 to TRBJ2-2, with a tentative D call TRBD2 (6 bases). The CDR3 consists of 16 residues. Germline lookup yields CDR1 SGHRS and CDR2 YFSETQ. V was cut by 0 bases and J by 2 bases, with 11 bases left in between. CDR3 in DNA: TGCGCCAGCAGCTTGGGTTCGGGGGTAAACACCGGGGAGCTGTTTTTT. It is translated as CASSLGSGVNTGELFF.

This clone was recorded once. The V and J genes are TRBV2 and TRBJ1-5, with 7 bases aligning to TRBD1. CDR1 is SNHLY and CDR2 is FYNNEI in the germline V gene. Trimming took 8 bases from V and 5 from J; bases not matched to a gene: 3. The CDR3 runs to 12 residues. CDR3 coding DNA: TGTGCCAGCGGACAGGATCATCAGCCCCAGCATTTT. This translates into CASGQDHQPQHF.

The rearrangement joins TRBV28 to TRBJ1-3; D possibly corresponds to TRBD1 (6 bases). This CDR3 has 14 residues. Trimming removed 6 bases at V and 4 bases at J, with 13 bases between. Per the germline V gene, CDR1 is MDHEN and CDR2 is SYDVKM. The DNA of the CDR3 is TGTGCCAGCAGGCTCACAGGGACAGGAAACACCATATATTTT. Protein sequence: CASRLTGTGNTIYF.

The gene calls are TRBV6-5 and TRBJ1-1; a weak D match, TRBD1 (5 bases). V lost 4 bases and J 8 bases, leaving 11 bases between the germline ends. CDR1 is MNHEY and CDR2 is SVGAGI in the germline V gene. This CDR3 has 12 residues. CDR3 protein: CASSSRGTEAFF. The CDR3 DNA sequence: TGTGCCAGCAGTTCACGGGGGACGGAAGCTTTCTTT.

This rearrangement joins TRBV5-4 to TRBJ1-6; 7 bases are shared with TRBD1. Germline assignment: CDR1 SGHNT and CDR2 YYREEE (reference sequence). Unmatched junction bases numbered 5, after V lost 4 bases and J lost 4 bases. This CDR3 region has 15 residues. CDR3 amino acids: CASSPGQTYNSPLHF. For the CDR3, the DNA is TGTGCCAGCAGCCCGGGACAGACTTATAATTCACCCCTCCACTTT. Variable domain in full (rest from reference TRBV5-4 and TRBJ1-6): ETGVTQSPTHLIKTRGQQVTLRCSSQSGHNTVSWYQQALGQGPQFIFQYYREEENGRGNFPPRFSGLQFPNYSSELNVNALELDDSALYLCASSPGQTYNSPLHFGNGTRLTVT.

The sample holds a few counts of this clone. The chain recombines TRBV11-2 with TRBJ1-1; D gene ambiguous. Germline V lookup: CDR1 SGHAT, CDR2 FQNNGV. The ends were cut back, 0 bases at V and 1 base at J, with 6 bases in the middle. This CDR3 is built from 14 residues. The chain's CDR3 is CASSLDYRNTEAFF. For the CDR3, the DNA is TGTGCCAGCAGCTTAGATTACAGGAACACTGAAGCTTTCTTT.

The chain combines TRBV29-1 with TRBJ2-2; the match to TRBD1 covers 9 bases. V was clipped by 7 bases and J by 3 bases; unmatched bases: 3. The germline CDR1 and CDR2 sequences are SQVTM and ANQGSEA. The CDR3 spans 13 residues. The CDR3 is CSGTGVHTGELFF. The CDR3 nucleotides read TGCAGCGGGACAGGGGTACACACCGGGGAGCTGTTTTTT.

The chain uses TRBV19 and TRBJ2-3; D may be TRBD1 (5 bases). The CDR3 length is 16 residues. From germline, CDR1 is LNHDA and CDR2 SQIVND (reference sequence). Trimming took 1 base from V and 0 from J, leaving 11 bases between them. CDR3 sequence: CASSIGQFLSTDTQYF. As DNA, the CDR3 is TGTGCCAGTAGTATAGGACAGTTCTTGAGCACAGATACGCAGTATTTT.

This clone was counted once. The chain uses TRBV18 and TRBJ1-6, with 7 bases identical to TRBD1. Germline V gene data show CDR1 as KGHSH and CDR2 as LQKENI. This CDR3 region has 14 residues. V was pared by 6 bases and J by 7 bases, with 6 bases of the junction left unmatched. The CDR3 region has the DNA TGTGCCAGCTCGGGGGGACAGCAGAATTCACCCCTCCACTTT. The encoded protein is CASSGGQQNSPLHF.

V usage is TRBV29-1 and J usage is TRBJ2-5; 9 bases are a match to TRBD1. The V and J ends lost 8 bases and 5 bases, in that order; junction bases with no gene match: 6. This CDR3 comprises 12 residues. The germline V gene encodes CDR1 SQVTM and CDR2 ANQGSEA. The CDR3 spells CSTLGQGETQYF. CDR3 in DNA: TGCAGCACCCTCGGACAGGGGGAGACCCAGTACTTC. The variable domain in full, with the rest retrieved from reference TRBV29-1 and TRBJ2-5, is SAVISQKPSRDICQRGTSLTIQCQVDSQVTMMFWYRQQPGQSLTLIATANQGSEATYESGFVIDKFPISRPNLTFSTLTVSNMSPEDSSIYLCSTLGQGETQYFGPGTRLLVL.

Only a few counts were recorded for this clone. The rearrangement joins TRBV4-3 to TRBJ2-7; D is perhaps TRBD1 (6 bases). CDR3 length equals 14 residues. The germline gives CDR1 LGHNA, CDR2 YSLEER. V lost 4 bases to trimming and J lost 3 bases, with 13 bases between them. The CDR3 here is CASSLETGHYEQYF. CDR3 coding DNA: TGCGCCAGCAGCCTCGAGACAGGACACTACGAGCAGTACTTC.

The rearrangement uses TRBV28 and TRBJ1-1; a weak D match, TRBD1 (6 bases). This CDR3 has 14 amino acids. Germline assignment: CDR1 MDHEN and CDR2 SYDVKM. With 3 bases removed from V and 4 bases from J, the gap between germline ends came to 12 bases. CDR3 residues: CASSFSRGFTEAFF. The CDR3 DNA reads TGTGCCAGCAGTTTTTCGAGGGGGTTCACTGAAGCTTTCTTT.

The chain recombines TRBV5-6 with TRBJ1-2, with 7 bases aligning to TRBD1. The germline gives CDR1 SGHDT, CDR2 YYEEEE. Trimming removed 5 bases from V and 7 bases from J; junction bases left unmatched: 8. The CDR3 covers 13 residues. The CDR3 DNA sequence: TGTGCCAGCAGAACTGACAGGGCGGGTGGCTACACCTTC. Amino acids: CASRTDRAGGYTF.

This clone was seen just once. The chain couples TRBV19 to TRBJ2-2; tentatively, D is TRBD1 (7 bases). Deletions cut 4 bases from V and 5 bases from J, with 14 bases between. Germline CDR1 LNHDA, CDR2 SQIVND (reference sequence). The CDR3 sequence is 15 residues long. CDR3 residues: CASSTGGSMTGELFF. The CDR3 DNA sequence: TGTGCCAGTAGTACAGGGGGGAGTATGACCGGGGAGCTGTTTTTT. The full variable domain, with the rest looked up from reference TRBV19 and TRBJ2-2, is DGGITQSPKYLFRKEGQNVTLSCEQNLNHDAMYWYRQDPGQGLRLIYYSQIVNDFQKGDIAEGYSVSREKKESFPLTVTSAQKNPTAFYLCASSTGGSMTGELFFGEGSRLTVL.

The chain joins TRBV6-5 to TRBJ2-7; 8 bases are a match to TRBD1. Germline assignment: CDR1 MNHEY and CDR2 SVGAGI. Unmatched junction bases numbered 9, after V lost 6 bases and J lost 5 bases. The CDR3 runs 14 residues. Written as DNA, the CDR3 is TGTGCCAGCAGATATGGGACAGGAAAAAACGAGCAGTACTTC. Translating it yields CASRYGTGKNEQYF.

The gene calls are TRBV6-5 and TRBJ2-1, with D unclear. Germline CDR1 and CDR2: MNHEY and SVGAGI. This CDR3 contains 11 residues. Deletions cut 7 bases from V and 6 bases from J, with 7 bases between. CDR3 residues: CASNSGNEQFF. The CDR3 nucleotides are TGTGCCAGCAACTCAGGCAATGAGCAGTTCTTC.

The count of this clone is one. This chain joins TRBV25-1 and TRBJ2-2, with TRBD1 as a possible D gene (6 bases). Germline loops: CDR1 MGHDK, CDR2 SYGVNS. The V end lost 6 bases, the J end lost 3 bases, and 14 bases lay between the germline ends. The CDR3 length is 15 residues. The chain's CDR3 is CASREQGIHTGELFF. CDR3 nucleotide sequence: TGTGCCAGCAGAGAACAGGGAATTCACACCGGGGAGCTGTTTTTT.

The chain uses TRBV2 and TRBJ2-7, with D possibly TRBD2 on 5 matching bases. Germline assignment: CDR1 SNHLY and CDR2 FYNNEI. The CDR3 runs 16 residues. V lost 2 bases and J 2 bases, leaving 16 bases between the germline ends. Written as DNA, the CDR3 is TGTGCCAGCAGTGAATCCCCGATAGCGCCAGCCTACGAGCAGTACTTC. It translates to CASSESPIAPAYEQYF.